What follows describes a single TCR beta chain. Antigen specificity is unknown. 60 Vbeta and 13 Jbeta primers were used in PCR. Study processing details: Later, about 80 million unique TCR beta chains were counted in an analysis, and roughly 11 million of them were shared. The method was immunoSEQ multiplex PCR; TCRdb's version includes in-frame clones alone and lacks a portion of them. V, J and clone size derive from that table, while D and trimming were established from the DNA sequence. This table holds about 140,000 clones, 70% to 75% found once. The data stem from a study of cytomegalovirus exposure and HLA in healthy donors. Turning to the study itself: Membership in the Caucasian-associated ancestry cluster was found for 81% of almost 400 genotyped donors. General study results and limits: In an earlier analysis, in about 530 donors, most V segments appeared productive either ~87% or ~30% of the time. The listing of 150 to 200 TCR beta chains classed them as cytomegalovirus-associated.

The sequence was collected from a woman under 40 in good health and CMV-seronegative. Material: PBMCs.

The CDR3 spells CASSFSGGANTQYF. In DNA form, the CDR3 reads TGCGCCAGCAGCTTTAGCGGGGGGGCAAATACGCAGTATTTT. This chain uses TRBV5-1 with TRBJ2-3, with TRBD2 matching over 11 bases. Germline V gives CDR1 SGHRS, CDR2 YFSETQ. The CDR3 extends over 14 amino acids. V trimming: 2 bases; J trimming: 7 bases; junction bases outside the gene matches: 3.